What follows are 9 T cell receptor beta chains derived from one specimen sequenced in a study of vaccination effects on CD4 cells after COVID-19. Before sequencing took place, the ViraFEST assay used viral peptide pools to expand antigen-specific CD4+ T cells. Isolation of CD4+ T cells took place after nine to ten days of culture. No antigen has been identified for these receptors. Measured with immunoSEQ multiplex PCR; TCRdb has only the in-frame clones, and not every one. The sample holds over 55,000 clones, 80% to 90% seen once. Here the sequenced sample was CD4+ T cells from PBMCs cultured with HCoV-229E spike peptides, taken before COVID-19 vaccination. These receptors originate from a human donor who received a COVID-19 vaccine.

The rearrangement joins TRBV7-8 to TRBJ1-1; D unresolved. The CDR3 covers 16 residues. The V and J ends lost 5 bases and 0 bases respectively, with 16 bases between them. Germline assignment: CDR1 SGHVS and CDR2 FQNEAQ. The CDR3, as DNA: TGTGCCAGCAGCATCCTCCGTGGAGCCGTGAACACTGAAGCTTTCTTT. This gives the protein CASSILRGAVNTEAFF.

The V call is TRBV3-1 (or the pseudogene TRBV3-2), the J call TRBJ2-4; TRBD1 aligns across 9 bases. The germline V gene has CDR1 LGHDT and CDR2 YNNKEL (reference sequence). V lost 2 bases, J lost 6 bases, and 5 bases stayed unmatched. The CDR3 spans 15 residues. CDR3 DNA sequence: TGTGCCAGCAGCCAATTACCGGGACAGGGAAACATTCAGTACTTC. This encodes CASSQLPGQGNIQYF.

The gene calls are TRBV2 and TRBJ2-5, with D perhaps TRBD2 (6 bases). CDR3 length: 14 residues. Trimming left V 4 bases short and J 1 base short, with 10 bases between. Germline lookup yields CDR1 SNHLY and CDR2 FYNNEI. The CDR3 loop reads CASSVGTFQETQYF. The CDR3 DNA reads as TGTGCCAGCAGTGTAGGGACTTTCCAAGAGACCCAGTACTTC.

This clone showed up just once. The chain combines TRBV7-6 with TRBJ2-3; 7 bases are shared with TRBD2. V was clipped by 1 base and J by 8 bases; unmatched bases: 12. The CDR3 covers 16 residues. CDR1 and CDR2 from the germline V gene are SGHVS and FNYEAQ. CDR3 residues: CASSLVSSGLVGTQYF. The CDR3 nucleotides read TGTGCCAGCAGCTTAGTGTCTAGCGGCCTAGTTGGTACGCAGTATTTT.

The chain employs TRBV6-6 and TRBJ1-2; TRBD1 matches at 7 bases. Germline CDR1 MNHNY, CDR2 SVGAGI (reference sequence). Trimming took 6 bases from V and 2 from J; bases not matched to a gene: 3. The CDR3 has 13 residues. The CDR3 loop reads CASSQDRNYGYTF. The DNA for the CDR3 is TGTGCCAGCAGCCAGGACAGGAACTATGGCTACACCTTC.

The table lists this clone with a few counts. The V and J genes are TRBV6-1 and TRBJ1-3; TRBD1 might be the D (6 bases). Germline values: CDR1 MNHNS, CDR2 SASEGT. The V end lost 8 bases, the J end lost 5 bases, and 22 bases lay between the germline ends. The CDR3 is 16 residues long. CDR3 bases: TGTGCCAGCGGTGGGGGGCGGCAAAGAGAAAGAAACACCATATATTTT. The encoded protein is CASGGGRQRERNTIYF.

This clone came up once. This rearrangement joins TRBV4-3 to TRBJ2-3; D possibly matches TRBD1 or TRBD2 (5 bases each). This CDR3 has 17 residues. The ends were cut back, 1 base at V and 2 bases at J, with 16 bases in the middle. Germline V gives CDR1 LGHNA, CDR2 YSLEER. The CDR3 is CASSQGEGPGITDTQYF. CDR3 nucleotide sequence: TGCGCCAGCAGCCAAGGAGAGGGACCAGGGATCACAGATACGCAGTATTTT.

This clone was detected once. The CDR3 region has the DNA TGTGCCAGCAGCACAGTGGACAGGAGAGGAGGCTCCTACGAGCAGTACGTC. Amino acids: CASSTVDRRGGSYEQYV. The chain is built from TRBV21-1 and TRBJ2-7; the DNA was not used to check the table's D call, TRBD1. TRBV21-1 is described as a pseudogene. The CDR3 runs to 17 residues.

The CDR3 sequence: CANRANSGNEKLFF. In nucleotides, the CDR3 is TGTGCCAACCGGGCCAACTCAGGGAATGAAAAACTGTTTTTT. The chain links TRBV2 to TRBJ1-4; tentative D call: TRBD1 (5 bases). CDR3 length: 14 amino acids. Germline CDR1 SNHLY, CDR2 FYNNEI. Trimming cost V 10 bases and J 5 bases, with 17 bases left between them.